A single sample gave rise to the 12 T cell receptor beta chains below, sequenced in a study of shared clonotypes between healthy human individuals. Libraries were prepared by immunoSEQ multiplex PCR; TCRdb keeps only in-frame clonotypes and omits some of them. The profile shows roughly 2.5 million clones, approximately 94% of them singletons. The sample consisted of naive CD4+ T cells sorted from blood. Indicated subset: CD45RA+ positively selected. The receptors stem from a man between 18 and 35 years old in good health.

J is TRBJ2-7 and V is TRBV5-1; tentative D call: TRBD1 (6 bases). CDR1 SGHRS and CDR2 YFSETQ come from the germline V gene. The CDR3 covers 13 residues. V was trimmed by 0 bases and J by 6 bases, leaving 10 bases between them. The CDR3, as DNA: TGCGCCAGCAGCTTGGACCCACAGGGCGAGCAGTACTTC. It is translated as CASSLDPQGEQYF.

This rearrangement joins TRBV2 to TRBJ1-3; TRBD1 might be the D (6 bases). V was shortened by 9 bases and J by 3 bases, with 12 bases between the two germline ends. The CDR3 is made up of 13 amino acids. In germline, CDR1 is SNHLY, CDR2 FYNNEI. This CDR3 is CASGQSHGNTIYF. CDR3 bases: TGTGCCAGTGGACAGTCCCATGGAAACACCATATATTTT.

This clone was seen once. The chain has TRBV5-4 and TRBJ1-1, with TRBD1 as a possible D gene (5 bases). This CDR3 comprises 14 residues. V was clipped by 4 bases and J by 1 base, with 11 bases between them. In germline, CDR1 is SGHNT, CDR2 YYREEE (reference sequence). CDR3 in DNA: TGTGCCAGCAGCGTGGGACTCGGGAACACTGAAGCTTTCTTT. The encoded protein is CASSVGLGNTEAFF.

V is TRBV19 and J is TRBJ2-7, with D perhaps TRBD1 (6 bases). The CDR3 spans 14 residues. Deletions cut 1 base from V and 2 bases from J, with 9 bases between. CDR1 LNHDA and CDR2 SQIVND come from the germline V gene (reference sequence). The CDR3 DNA reads TGTGCCAGTAGTATAGTTACAGGGCCCTACGAGCAGTACTTC. Its translation: CASSIVTGPYEQYF.

The chain joins TRBV9 to TRBJ2-1; a possible D gene is TRBD1 (5 bases). CDR3 length equals 17 residues. V shed 0 bases and J shed 7 bases, with 20 bases lying between them. Germline V gene sequence: CDR1 SGDLS, CDR2 YYNGEE. Written as DNA, the CDR3 is TGTGCCAGCAGCGTAGACTCCCCTAGGGGCCGTGTTAATGAGCAGTTCTTC. Translation: CASSVDSPRGRVNEQFF.

The chain combines TRBV9 with TRBJ2-3; 11 bases fit TRBD2. The CDR3 consists of 16 residues. The germline CDR1 and CDR2 sequences are SGDLS and YYNGEE. Losses at the gene ends were 4 bases for V and 2 bases for J; bases not matched to a gene: 6. The DNA for the CDR3 is TGTGCCAGCAGCTCCCGTAGCGGGGGGGTCACAGATACGCAGTATTTT. This sequence encodes CASSSRSGGVTDTQYF.

The CDR3 protein is CASSSRDRAPNTIYF. The CDR3 bases are TGTGCCAGCAGCAGCCGGGACAGGGCGCCGAACACCATATATTTT. The rearrangement uses TRBV5-4 and TRBJ1-3, with TRBD1 matching 9 bases. Losses at the gene ends were 4 bases for V and 7 bases for J; bases not matched to a gene: 9. The CDR3 sequence is 15 residues long. The germline CDR1 and CDR2 sequences are SGHNT and YYREEE (reference sequence).

A word on this clone: The identical CDR3 is also encoded by other nucleotide sequences in the sample. This chain connects TRBV9 to TRBJ2-5; D is ambiguous. The CDR3 is 13 residues long. Germline CDR1 SGDLS, CDR2 YYNGEE. V was pared by 2 bases and J by 0 bases, with 5 bases between. In DNA, the CDR3 is TGTGCCAGCAGCGTCAGCGACCAAGAGACCCAGTACTTC. It encodes CASSVSDQETQYF.

The genes are TRBV14 and TRBJ2-1; the D gene is possibly TRBD2 (6 bases). This CDR3 spans 17 amino acids. V dropped 4 bases and J dropped 9 bases, with 25 bases sitting between them. CDR1 and CDR2 (germline): SGHDN, FVKESK. The CDR3, as DNA: TGTGCCAGCAGCCCCGAACATGGGACTGCGGTCCGCGGTGAGCAGTTCTTC. Translation: CASSPEHGTAVRGEQFF.

This clone was counted a single time. The chain uses TRBV7-8 and TRBJ2-2, with a tentative D call TRBD2 (6 bases). V lost 2 bases and J lost 5, with 15 bases in between. Germline V CDR1 and CDR2: SGHVS, FQNEAQ. The CDR3 has 16 residues. Here the CDR3 DNA reads TGTGCCAGCAGCTTAAGGTCGGCAGGGACTACCGGGGAGCTGTTTTTT. Amino acid sequence: CASSLRSAGTTGELFF.

This clone was counted between two and nine times. The rearrangement links TRBV29-1 to TRBJ1-5; D perhaps matches TRBD1 (6 bases). Trimming left V 6 bases short and J 3 bases short, with 12 bases between. CDR3 length equals 13 residues. Germline-derived CDR1 and CDR2 are SQVTM and ANQGSEA. The CDR3 DNA sequence: TGCAGCGTCCAAGGGGGGCTCAATCAGCCCCAGCATTTT. Translated, it gives CSVQGGLNQPQHF.

On this clone: The identical CDR3 is also encoded by other nucleotide sequences in the sample. The rearrangement joins TRBV5-1 to TRBJ2-1, with D perhaps TRBD2 (5 bases). CDR3 size: 13 residues. The germline CDR1 and CDR2 sequences are SGHRS and YFSETQ. V dropped 6 bases and J dropped 0 bases, with 7 bases sitting between them. The CDR3 bases are TGCGCCAGCAACGAGGGCTCCTACAATGAGCAGTTCTTC. It specifies CASNEGSYNEQFF.